The rows below give T cell receptor beta chains drawn from one sample of a study of CD8 T cells in ankylosing spondylitis. TCRdb passed the 5' RACE reads through MiXCR, listing each CDR3 protein once. In the table there are under 300,000 distinct CDR3 sequences, about 10% of which are singletons. The sample was blood, either unsorted or a sorted T cell fraction (not recorded which). The receptors here all came from a male donor with ankylosing spondylitis or in good health (not recorded which). Both conserved end residues are trimmed from each CDR3. D genes are given only for firm matches.

v_gene	j_gene	d_gene	CDR3aa
TRBV2	TRBJ2-3	.	ASSDHRTLTDTQY
TRBV29-1	TRBJ1-4	TRBD1	SVAPTGRFGEKLF
TRBV20-1	TRBJ1-5	TRBD1	SARVQGARDQPQH
TRBV5-5	TRBJ1-4	.	ASWDRGPNEKLF
TRBV5-1	TRBJ2-1	TRBD2	ASSSDATSGSGNEQF
TRBV20-1	TRBJ1-2	.	SAPKGQATNYGYT
TRBV5-6	TRBJ2-3	TRBD2	ASSFFGGRVEDTQY
TRBV5-1	TRBJ2-3	.	ASSLESTTDTQY
TRBV19	TRBJ2-7	TRBD2	ASSAGPAGLANYEQY
TRBV29-1	TRBJ2-2	TRBD2	SVRTSGSLGELF
TRBV7-6	TRBJ2-5	.	ASSWGLQETQY
TRBV21-1	TRBJ2-2	.	ASSKRQGKAGELF
TRBV20-1	TRBJ1-2	TRBD1	SALDGTGGNRGYT
TRBV2	TRBJ1-2	.	ASSRGADGYT
TRBV5-1	TRBJ2-7	.	ASSLGSGAFDEQY
TRBV5-1	TRBJ2-6	.	ASRTSGANVLT
TRBV25-1	TRBJ1-2	.	ASSETGNYGYT
TRBV20-1	TRBJ1-1	.	SVRRGNTEAF
TRBV10-2	TRBJ1-1	TRBD1	ASSDRDRDTEAF
TRBV10-3	TRBJ1-1	.	AISESPGTGEAF
TRBV12-3/TRBV12-4	TRBJ1-1	.	ASSFGGDGGTEAF
TRBV6-1	TRBJ2-1	.	ASSEQVLSYNEQF
TRBV12-3/TRBV12-4	TRBJ2-1	.	ASSLGWWGGTSFGEQF
TRBV5-1	TRBJ1-2	.	ASSSTTANYGYT
TRBV20-1	TRBJ2-3	TRBD2	SAHRVGLETDTQY
TRBV12-3/TRBV12-4	TRBJ1-5	.	ASSRFQTGPEEPQH
TRBV6-4	TRBJ2-3	TRBD1	ASSEQGGEDTQY
TRBV18	TRBJ2-5	.	ASSPPSAGRFTETQY
TRBV6-1	TRBJ1-4	TRBD1	ASSGTGGGEKLF
TRBV6-1	TRBJ1-5	.	ASSAVRTGFNNQPQH
TRBV5-1	TRBJ2-5	.	ASFAGPNQETQY
TRBV3-1	TRBJ1-1	.	ASSQTWRANTEAF
TRBV11-3	TRBJ2-1	.	ASSLGGLRDNEQF
TRBV6-5	TRBJ2-2	TRBD1	ASTLTGNGGITGELL
TRBV11-3	TRBJ2-1	TRBD2	ASSLGGLSYNEQF
TRBV10-3	TRBJ1-1	.	AISDLWEGRFLSEAF
TRBV20-1	TRBJ2-1	.	SAMGNEQF
TRBV6-5	TRBJ1-6	TRBD1	ASSSGGIIDSPLH
TRBV6-2/TRBV6-3	TRBJ2-4	.	ASKGNVAKNIQY
TRBV5-5	TRBJ1-2	.	ASSLRGQDGYT
TRBV5-1	TRBJ2-1	.	ASSWGDNEQF
TRBV5-1	TRBJ2-1	.	ASSSTGYSYNEQF
TRBV18	TRBJ2-5	TRBD1	ASSPGTGSSETQY
TRBV20-1	TRBJ2-3	TRBD1	SASSGTGYFSGTDTQY